The clone carrying this TCR beta chain appeared once. The antigen is not known. Trimming cost V 4 bases and J 6 bases, with 14 bases left between them. Germline CDR1 SGDLS, CDR2 YYNGEE. The CDR3 length is 14 residues. The sample belongs to a study of T cells after posttransplantation cyclophosphamide. Study results and caveats: TRB clonality was highly associated with recipient CMV seropositivity and reactivation.

Here immunoSEQ multiplex PCR was the method, and the copy in TCRdb shows in-frame clones only, minus some. The sample yields about 24,000 clones, about 82% seen once. The sequencing sample was made of PBMCs. The rearrangement uses TRBV9 and TRBJ2-1; D perhaps matches TRBD2 (6 bases). The receptor was derived from an older woman with a blood cancer, CMV-positive, and with a related stem cell donor. The chain's CDR3 is CASSPGREPNEQFF. The CDR3 DNA is TGTGCCAGCAGCCCCGGTCGGGAGCCCAATGAGCAGTTCTTC.